These 20 T cell receptor beta chains were all obtained from the same sample, sequenced in a study of blood T cell repertoires in COVID-19. Here immunoSEQ multiplex PCR was the method, and the copy in TCRdb shows in-frame clones only, minus some. Of a few hundred thousand clones in the sample, about nine tenths were seen once. The sample taken for sequencing was PBMCs or T cells enriched from blood (not recorded which). The origin of the receptors is a human donor in a cohort exposed to, infected with or recovered from COVID-19 (not recorded which). The donor label of this sample is uncertain.

The chain joins TRBV21-1 to TRBJ1-1; TRBD1, as called in the table, went unchecked against the DNA. TRBV21-1 is labeled a pseudogene. CDR3 length: 17 residues. The CDR3 DNA is TGTGCCAGCAGCAAACAACAGGGGGCGGTTTGGAACACTGAAGCTTTCTTT. This translates into CASSKQQGAVWNTEAFF.

This clone has just one count. The V call is TRBV2, the J call TRBJ2-7; 7 bases align to TRBD1. This CDR3 is built from 12 residues. Germline lookup yields CDR1 SNHLY and CDR2 FYNNEI. V lost 11 bases to trimming and J lost 3 bases; unmatched junction nucleotides: 7. This CDR3 is CAVRDRSYEQYF. CDR3 nucleotide sequence: TGTGCCGTCCGGGACAGAAGCTACGAGCAGTACTTC. The whole variable domain, remainder taken from reference TRBV2 and TRBJ2-7, is EPEVTQTPSHQVTQMGQEVILRCVPISNHLYFYWYRQILGQKVEFLVSFYNNEISEKSEIFDDQFSVERPDGSNFTLKIRSTKLEDSAMYFCAVRDRSYEQYFGPGTRLTVT.

The chain employs TRBV3-1 (or the pseudogene TRBV3-2) and TRBJ1-1; no definite D call. CDR3 length equals 14 residues. Germline V CDR1 and CDR2: LGHDT, YNNKEL (reference sequence). V gave up 0 bases and J gave up 2 bases, with 7 bases separating them. Here the CDR3 DNA reads TGTGCCAGCAGCCAAGACGGTCCCAACACTGAAGCTTTCTTT. Its translation: CASSQDGPNTEAFF.

This clone was seen a few times. CDR3 in DNA: TGCGCCAGCAGCTCTCAGGTCAGGGGTCGCTACGAGCAGTACTTC. Translating it yields CASSSQVRGRYEQYF. The rearrangement joins TRBV4-3 to TRBJ2-7; possibly TRBD1 for D (6 bases). V was clipped by 5 bases and J by 3 bases, with 17 bases between them. The CDR3 runs to 15 residues. Per germline, CDR1 LGHNA and CDR2 YSLEER.

This clone was seen only once. The chain combines TRBV19 with TRBJ1-4; 8 bases fit TRBD1. Germline CDR1 LNHDA, CDR2 SQIVND (reference sequence). With 6 bases clipped from V and 7 bases from J, the junction kept 7 bases outside the gene matches. The CDR3 is made up of 14 amino acids. The CDR3 sequence is CASRADREGEKLFF. The CDR3 DNA follows: TGTGCCAGTAGAGCGGACAGGGAGGGTGAAAAACTGTTTTTT.

This chain uses TRBV4-3 with TRBJ1-2; the D gene is possibly TRBD1 (6 bases). Germline V CDR1 and CDR2: LGHNA, YSLEER. Trimming removed 4 bases from V and 4 bases from J, with 16 bases in between. The CDR3 consists of 15 residues. The chain's CDR3 is CASSPSRDTLYGYTF. The CDR3 coding sequence is TGCGCCAGCAGCCCCTCCAGGGACACCCTCTATGGCTACACCTTC.

V is TRBV9 and J is TRBJ2-7; 8 positions match TRBD2. Germline assignment: CDR1 SGDLS and CDR2 YYNGEE. CDR3 length: 15 amino acids. V was clipped by 0 bases and J by 5 bases; unmatched bases: 7. This CDR3 reads CASSVGSGGYNEQYF. The CDR3 DNA reads as TGTGCCAGCAGCGTAGGGAGCGGGGGTTACAACGAGCAGTACTTC. Complete variable domain (other parts from reference TRBV9 and TRBJ2-7): DSGVTQTPKHLITATGQRVTLRCSPRSGDLSVYWYQQSLDQGLQFLIQYYNGEERAKGNILERFSAQQFPDLHSELNLSSLELGDSALYFCASSVGSGGYNEQYFGPGTRLTVT.

The chain combines TRBV19 with TRBJ1-6; no clear D gene. V was trimmed by 10 bases and J by 0 bases, leaving 10 bases between them. The V gene's germline CDR1 is LNHDA and CDR2 SQIVND (reference sequence). The CDR3 is 14 residues long. The CDR3 here is CATQASSYNSPLHF. CDR3 DNA sequence: TGTGCCACTCAGGCGAGCTCCTATAATTCACCCCTCCACTTT.

This chain connects TRBV5-1 to TRBJ1-6; 8 nucleotides agree with TRBD1. V shed 6 bases and J 7 bases; nucleotides not matched to a gene: 6. Germline V gives CDR1 SGHRS, CDR2 YFSETQ. The CDR3 extends over 14 amino acids. CDR3 sequence: CASTGTGGNSPLHF. The CDR3 coding sequence is TGCGCCAGCACCGGGACAGGAGGAAATTCACCCCTCCACTTT.

About this clone itself: Relative to the germline gene, one junction end is altered; a read error may explain this. This chain joins TRBV30 and TRBJ2-5; 8 bases match TRBD1. The CDR3 has 13 amino acids. Germline CDR1 reads GTSNPN; CDR2 reads SVGIG (reference sequence). The CDR3 protein is CAWSKTISGQVDF. CDR3 sequence (DNA): TGTGCCTGGAGCAAAACTATTTCGGGACAGGTGGACTTC.

The V gene is TRBV19, the J gene TRBJ1-2, with 7 bases that match TRBD1. Germline CDR1 LNHDA, CDR2 SQIVND (reference sequence). The CDR3 is 11 residues long. After removal of 10 bases from V and 4 bases from J, the junction contained 3 bases not matched to a gene. The CDR3 sequence is CATAGGYGYTF. The CDR3, as DNA: TGTGCCACTGCAGGGGGCTATGGCTACACCTTC.

This chain uses TRBV11-2 with TRBJ2-1; D may be TRBD2 (5 bases). Germline loops: CDR1 SGHAT, CDR2 FQNNGV. The V end was cut by 4 bases, the J end by 0 bases, with 10 bases between. The CDR3 extends over 15 amino acids. For the CDR3, the DNA is TGTGCCAGCAGCTCGAGTGGGAGCTCCTACAATGAGCAGTTCTTC. Translating gives CASSSSGSSYNEQFF.

V usage is TRBV28 and J usage is TRBJ1-6; D uncertain. Germline V gives CDR1 MDHEN, CDR2 SYDVKM. V was pared by 4 bases and J by 9 bases, with 7 bases between. The CDR3 runs 12 residues. CDR3 sequence: CASSYLGSPLHF. CDR3 nucleotides: TGTGCCAGCAGTTATCTCGGTTCACCCCTCCACTTT. Filled out from reference TRBV28 and TRBJ1-6, the complete variable domain reads DVKVTQSSRYLVKRTGEKVFLECVQDMDHENMFWYRQDPGLGLRLIYFSYDVKMKEKGDIPEGYSVSREKKERFSLILESASTNQTSMYLCASSYLGSPLHFGNGTRLTVT.

The J gene is TRBJ1-3, the V gene TRBV27; 7 nucleotides match TRBD1. The CDR3 length is 13 residues. V lost 6 bases and J lost 4; bases outside the gene matches: 3. CDR1 MNHEY and CDR2 SMNVEV come from the germline V gene (reference sequence). The DNA for the CDR3 is TGTGCCAGCAGCCCAGGGGGAGGAAACACCATATATTTT. Translating it yields CASSPGGGNTIYF.

The chain uses TRBV19 and TRBJ2-1; perhaps TRBD1 as D (5 bases). The CDR3 sequence is 14 residues long. The ends were cut back, 6 bases at V and 1 base at J, with 10 bases in the middle. The V gene's germline CDR1 is LNHDA and CDR2 SQIVND (reference sequence). The CDR3 here is CASRGAPSYNEQFF. Here the CDR3 DNA reads TGTGCCAGTAGAGGGGCGCCGTCCTACAATGAGCAGTTCTTC.

The chain carries TRBV5-4 and TRBJ2-3; D unclear. The CDR3 has 13 amino acids. The germline V gene encodes CDR1 SGHNT and CDR2 YYREEE (reference sequence). With 3 bases removed from V and 2 bases from J, the gap between germline ends came to 7 bases. The CDR3 DNA reads as TGTGCCAGCAGCTACGAGGACACAGATACGCAGTATTTT. Translating it yields CASSYEDTDTQYF. The full variable domain, completed using reference TRBV5-4 and TRBJ2-3, is ETGVTQSPTHLIKTRGQQVTLRCSSQSGHNTVSWYQQALGQGPQFIFQYYREEENGRGNFPPRFSGLQFPNYSSELNVNALELDDSALYLCASSYEDTDTQYFGPGTRLTVL.

This sequence joins TRBV19 and TRBJ2-7; TRBD1 matches 7 bases. CDR3 length: 14 residues. Trimming removed 5 bases from V and 1 base from J; junction bases left unmatched: 5. The germline gives CDR1 LNHDA, CDR2 SQIVND (reference sequence). CDR3 residues: CASSPDRASYEQYF. The CDR3 nucleotides are TGTGCCAGTAGTCCCGACAGGGCGTCCTACGAGCAGTACTTC.

The sample holds one count of this clone. The rearrangement uses TRBV6-5 and TRBJ1-2; TRBD1 aligns across 7 bases. The germline gives CDR1 MNHEY, CDR2 SVGAGI. The V gene end was trimmed by 9 bases and the J gene end by 3 bases; junction bases not matched to a gene: 7. The CDR3 spans 13 residues. The CDR3 region is CASLDRWDYGYTF. The CDR3 nucleotides are TGTGCCAGTTTGGACAGGTGGGACTATGGCTACACCTTC.

The CDR3 nucleotides read TGTGCCAGCAGTTCGGGTACCGGGAATGAAAAACTGTTTTTT. It yields the protein CASSSGTGNEKLFF. The V gene is TRBV6-2 or TRBV6-3, the J gene TRBJ1-4; D unresolved. CDR3 length: 14 amino acids. Germline V lookup: CDR1 MNHEY, CDR2 SVGEGT. Trimming shortened V by 4 bases and J by 5 bases, and 11 bases separated the two germline ends.

The chain recombines TRBV2 with TRBJ2-3; tentative D call: TRBD1 (5 bases). The CDR3 has 14 amino acids. Trimming pared 4 bases from V and 4 bases from J, leaving 12 bases between. Germline V CDR1 and CDR2: SNHLY, FYNNEI. The DNA for the CDR3 is TGTGCCAGCAGTGTAGAGCAGGGTCCAGATACGCAGTATTTT. Amino acid sequence: CASSVEQGPDTQYF.